The rows below give T cell receptor beta chains drawn from one sample of a study of T-cell reconstitution after alpha-beta-depleted transplantation in children. TCRdb used MiXCR to reprocess the PCR reads, holding one entry per CDR3 protein. Among 300,000 to 400,000 distinct CDR3 sequences listed, around 15% were seen once. The sample consisted of PBMCs, mostly from graft donor cells, taken 360 days after TCRalphabeta/CD19-depleted stem cell transplant. Receptors were obtained from a male patient aged 2-15 years who had a stem cell transplant for acute lymphoblastic leukemia, so the T cells may come from the graft donor. Both conserved end residues are part of each CDR3. D genes are given only for firm matches. A clone size is listed for some rows: how often the clone was seen (once, few, many), or a class if it is expanded.

v_call	d_call	clone_size	j_call	cdr3_nt	cdr3_aa
TRBV4-2	TRBD1	-	TRBJ1-2	TGTGCCAGCAGCCAAGTTCAGGGGGCGGCTAACTATGGCTACACCTTC	CASSQVQGAANYGYTF
TRBV5-1	-	few	TRBJ1-6	TGCGCCAGCAGCGCGACCGGGACAACGATTTCACCCCTCCACTTT	CASSATGTTISPLHF
TRBV29-1	-	-	TRBJ2-5	TGCAGCGTGGCGGTATACCAAGAGACCCAGTACTTC	CSVAVYQETQYF
TRBV28	TRBD1	many	TRBJ2-7	TGTGCCAGCAGCCCCGGGACAGGGGGATCCTACGAGCAGTACTTC	CASSPGTGGSYEQYF
TRBV7-2	TRBD2	few	TRBJ2-7	TGTGCCAGCAGCTTAGCTAGGACTAGCGGGAGTAAGTACGAGCAGTACTTC	CASSLARTSGSKYEQYF
TRBV4-2	-	few	TRBJ2-7	TGTGCCAGCAGCCAAGCGGTCTCCTACGAGCAGTACTTC	CASSQAVSYEQYF
TRBV5-1	TRBD2	few	TRBJ2-1	TGCGCCAGCAGCTTGGGACTAGCGGGAGAGGGGCAGTTCTTC	CASSLGLAGEGQFF
TRBV12-3/TRBV12-4	-	few	TRBJ2-5	TGTGCCAGCAGTTTAGTCCAGGAGTACCAAGAGACCCAGTACTTC	CASSLVQEYQETQYF
TRBV28	-	-	TRBJ1-2	TGTGCCAGCAGTTTTATAGGTGACAGATGGGGAGAAGCGAACTATGGCTACACCTTC	CASSFIGDRWGEANYGYTF
TRBV9	-	many	TRBJ1-1	TGTGCCAGCAGCGTAGTCCCAGGATTGAACACTGAAGCTTTCTTT	CASSVVPGLNTEAFF
TRBV28	TRBD2	once	TRBJ2-1	TGTGCCACCGTGGGACTAGCGGGTTGGAGGGATGAGCAGTTCTTC	CATVGLAGWRDEQFF
TRBV10-3	-	-	TRBJ1-2	TGTGCCATCAGTGACGGCTATGGCTACACCTTC	CAISDGYGYTF
TRBV20-1	-	few	TRBJ2-7	TGCAGTGCTTCAGGCCCGGGACTGACCTACGAGCAGTACTTC	CSASGPGLTYEQYF
TRBV15	TRBD1	many	TRBJ1-5	TGTGCCACCAGCATTGGACAGGGCTGGGAGCCCCAGCATTTT	CATSIGQGWEPQHF
TRBV16	-	few	TRBJ1-4	TGTGCCAGCAGCCATCCGGGACGGGGTAATGAAAAACTGTTTTTT	CASSHPGRGNEKLFF
TRBV11-2	TRBD1	many	TRBJ2-2	TGTGCCAGCAGCTGGGACAGGGGGTCCGGGGAGCTGTTTTTT	CASSWDRGSGELFF
TRBV7-2	-	few	TRBJ2-7	TGTGCCAGCAGCTTCCAGTTGGGGGCCTACGAGCAGTACTTC	CASSFQLGAYEQYF
TRBV4-3	-	-	TRBJ2-1	TGCGCCAGCAGCCCATACTCCTCTATTGACACTCTCGACTACAATGAGCAGTTCTTC	CASSPYSSIDTLDYNEQFF
TRBV7-8	-	-	TRBJ2-3	TGTGCCAGCAGCCCCCTCCCAGGACGAATGGCAGATACGCAGTATTTT	CASSPLPGRMADTQYF
TRBV5-1	TRBD2	few	TRBJ2-1	TGCGCCAGCTATCCAGGGGCGGGAGGCTCAGGCAGTGAGCAGTTCTTC	CASYPGAGGSGSEQFF
TRBV10-3	-	few	TRBJ2-2	TGTGCCATCAGGGCTAGCGCGAACACCGGGGAGCTGTTTTTT	CAIRASANTGELFF
TRBV5-1	-	few	TRBJ2-5	TGCGCCAGCAGCTTGTGGTTAGGGGTAGGAGAGACCCAGTACTTC	CASSLWLGVGETQYF
TRBV28	-	few	TRBJ2-1	TGTGCCAGCAGTGACTACCCCCGATTGTCTTACAATGAGCAGTTCTTC	CASSDYPRLSYNEQFF
TRBV29-1	TRBD1	-	TRBJ2-3	TGCAGCGGAAGCAGGGGGCGCGCAGATACGCAGTATTTT	CSGSRGRADTQYF
TRBV4-1	TRBD2	few	TRBJ2-5	TGCGCCAGCAGCCAGGGGGACCTCTGGACTAGCGGGAGGACCCAAGAGACCCAGTACTTC	CASSQGDLWTSGRTQETQYF
TRBV6-2/TRBV6-3	-	few	TRBJ1-1	TGTGCCAGCAGTTACATGTTGGGGGCGCGGGCTTTCTTT	CASSYMLGARAFF
TRBV28	-	-	TRBJ2-5	TGTGCCAGCAGTAGAACGTGGGAGGAGACCCAGTACTTC	CASSRTWEETQYF
TRBV5-5	-	few	TRBJ2-5	TGTGCCAGCAGCTTGGAGGGGGAAGAGACCCAGTACTTC	CASSLEGEETQYF
TRBV25-1	-	few	TRBJ2-3	TGTGCCAGCAAACCCTTGGGAGATACGCAGTATTTT	CASKPLGDTQYF
TRBV20-1	TRBD2	few	TRBJ2-3	TGCAGTGCTAGAGATAGCGGGAGGGCCATGGATACGCAGTATTTT	CSARDSGRAMDTQYF
TRBV11-1	TRBD2	few	TRBJ2-1	TGTGCCAGCAGCGGCGGGACTAGCGGGAGATGGGACAATGAGCAGTTCTTC	CASSGGTSGRWDNEQFF
TRBV6-2/TRBV6-3	-	few	TRBJ2-1	TGTGCCAGCAGTTACCGATCGACAGTTCACTCCTACAATGAGCAGTTCTTC	CASSYRSTVHSYNEQFF
TRBV10-1	TRBD2	-	TRBJ2-1	TGCGCCAGCAGTGACAGCGGGAGGGCCGAGAGGGAGCAGTTCTTC	CASSDSGRAEREQFF
TRBV7-8	-	-	TRBJ2-7	TGTGCCAGCAGCTTAATGAGACTGAGCAACGAGCAGTACTTC	CASSLMRLSNEQYF
TRBV9	TRBD2	-	TRBJ2-1	TGTGCCAGCAGCGTCGTAGCGGGAATGTACTACAATGAGCAGTTCTTC	CASSVVAGMYYNEQFF
TRBV9	-	-	TRBJ2-1	TGTGCCAGCAGCGTAGACCCAGGGGGGGTGTCTAATAAGCAGTTCTTC	CASSVDPGGVSNKQFF
TRBV11-2	-	-	TRBJ1-6	TGTGCCAGCAGCTTAGACGGCAGCTCCTATAATTCACCCCTCCACTTT	CASSLDGSSYNSPLHF
TRBV12-3/TRBV12-4	-	few	TRBJ1-3	TGTGCCAGCAGCCCGGGGACTAGCTCTGGAAACACCATATATTTT	CASSPGTSSGNTIYF
TRBV6-1	-	many	TRBJ2-7	TGTGCCAGCAGTGCCCTCATTGGGAGCTCCTACGAGCAGTACTTC	CASSALIGSSYEQYF
TRBV4-3	-	once	TRBJ1-6	TGCGCCAGCAGCCAAGAATTCCGAGTCGGGGGGGCTTATTCACCCCTCCACTTT	CASSQEFRVGGAYSPLHF
TRBV4-1	TRBD2	few	TRBJ2-4	TGCGCCAGCAGCCCCCACGTGAGGGAGGGAATACTAGCCAAAAACATTCAGTACTTC	CASSPHVREGILAKNIQYF
TRBV20-1	-	-	TRBJ2-1	TGCAGTGCTAGGCCCGTCGGTGGTGAGCAGTTCTTC	CSARPVGGEQFF
TRBV6-2/TRBV6-3	-	-	TRBJ2-2	TGTGCCAGCAGTTTAGAGGGAGGACCCGGGGAGCTGTTTTTT	CASSLEGGPGELFF
TRBV20-1	TRBD2	-	TRBJ2-3	TGCAGTGCTGGGACTAGCGGGAGGACGCAGTATTTT	CSAGTSGRTQYF
TRBV12-3/TRBV12-4	-	-	TRBJ1-1	TGTGCCAGCAGTTTCGGGCAGAACACTGAAGCTTTCTTT	CASSFGQNTEAFF
TRBV6-5	TRBD2	many	TRBJ2-1	TGTGCCAGCAGTTGGACTAGCGGGAGCTCCTACAATGAGCAGTTCTTC	CASSWTSGSSYNEQFF
TRBV30	TRBD1	few	TRBJ1-1	TGTGCCTGGAGGACAGGGGAATCGTATCCCACTGAAGCTTTCTTT	CAWRTGESYPTEAFF
TRBV5-1	-	-	TRBJ2-7	TGCGCCAGCAGCTTAGGTGGCCGGACCGAGCAGTACTTC	CASSLGGRTEQYF